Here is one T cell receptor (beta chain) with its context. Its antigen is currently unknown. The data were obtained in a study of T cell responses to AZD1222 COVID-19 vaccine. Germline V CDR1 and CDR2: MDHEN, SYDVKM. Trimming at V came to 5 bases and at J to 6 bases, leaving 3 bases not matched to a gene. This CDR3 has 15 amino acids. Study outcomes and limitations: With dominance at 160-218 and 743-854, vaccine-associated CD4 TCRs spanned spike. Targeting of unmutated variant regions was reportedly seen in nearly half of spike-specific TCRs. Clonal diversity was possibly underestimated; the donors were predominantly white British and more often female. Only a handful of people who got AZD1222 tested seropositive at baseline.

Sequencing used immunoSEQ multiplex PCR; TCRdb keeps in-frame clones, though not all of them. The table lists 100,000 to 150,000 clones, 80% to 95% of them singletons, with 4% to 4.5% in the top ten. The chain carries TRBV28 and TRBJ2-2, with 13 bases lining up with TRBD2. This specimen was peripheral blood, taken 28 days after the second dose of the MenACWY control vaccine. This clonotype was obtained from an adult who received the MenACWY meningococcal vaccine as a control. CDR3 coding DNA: TGTGCCAGCAGTAGGACTAGCGGGAGTTCCGGGGAGCTGTTTTTT. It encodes CASSRTSGSSGELFF.